A selection of T cell receptor beta chains follows, all from one sample in a study of shared clonotypes between healthy human individuals. The repertoire was sequenced with immunoSEQ multiplex PCR; TCRdb's copy has only in-frame clones and lacks some. The data hold roughly 2,300,000 clones, with roughly 90% observed a single time. Material for sequencing was naive CD4+ T cells from PBMCs. The receptors stem from a man younger than 35 in good health. Some clones in this sample may be carry-over from other donors' samples. CDR3s include the opening cysteine and the closing phenylalanine or tryptophan. Fields, in order: CDR3 length, V gene, clone size, J gene, D gene, CDR3 protein, CDR3 DNA. D genes are given only for firm matches. A clone size is listed for some rows: how often the clone was seen (once, few, many), or a class if it is expanded.

15	TRBV27	-	TRBJ1-5	TRBD1	CASSLIYRGNQPQHF	TGTGCCAGCAGTTTAATATACAGGGGAAATCAGCCCCAGCATTTT
17	TRBV5-4	-	TRBJ2-3	-	CASSTSGARGQADTQYF	TGTGCCAGCAGCACTTCCGGGGCCCGGGGTCAGGCAGATACGCAGTATTTT
13	TRBV6-1	-	TRBJ1-2	-	CASSLKGDYGYTF	TGTGCCAGCAGTCTAAAAGGAGACTATGGCTACACCTTC
17	TRBV11-2	-	TRBJ2-7	-	CASSPRGSRGGASEQYF	TGTGCCAGCAGCCCGAGGGGTTCGAGAGGAGGGGCCAGTGAGCAGTACTTC
14	TRBV5-1	-	TRBJ2-2	-	CASRVRSNTGELFF	TGCGCCAGCAGGGTCCGCTCGAACACCGGGGAGCTGTTTTTT
14	TRBV25-1	-	TRBJ2-1	TRBD2	CASSGRTSGRAGVF	TGTGCCAGCAGTGGACGGACTAGCGGGAGGGCCGGGGTCTTC
14	TRBV11-2	-	TRBJ2-3	-	CASSLDRLTDTQYF	TGTGCCAGCAGCTTAGATCGGCTCACAGATACGCAGTATTTT
17	TRBV5-1	-	TRBJ2-5	TRBD2	CASSLGLAGGPGETQYF	TGCGCCAGCAGCTTGGGCCTAGCGGGAGGGCCCGGAGAGACCCAGTACTTC
15	TRBV29-1	-	TRBJ2-1	TRBD2	CSVATSGRAPNEQFF	TGCAGCGTTGCGACTAGCGGGAGGGCCCCCAATGAGCAGTTCTTC
13	TRBV5-6	-	TRBJ2-5	-	CASSFLVGETQYF	TGTGCCAGCAGCTTTCTAGTCGGGGAGACCCAGTACTTC
14	TRBV5-1	once	TRBJ2-5	-	CASSSTPNEETQYF	TGCGCCAGCAGCTCTACACCAAATGAGGAGACCCAGTACTTC
12	TRBV29-1	-	TRBJ2-1	-	CSVDLPSEGQFF	TGCAGCGTTGATCTCCCTAGCGAGGGGCAGTTCTTC
16	TRBV6-5	-	TRBJ2-7	-	CASSYRRVGPPLEQYF	TGTGCCAGCAGTTACCGTCGGGTGGGCCCCCCTCTCGAGCAGTACTTC
14	TRBV27	once	TRBJ1-5	TRBD1	CASSMDRGIPPQHF	TGTGCCAGCAGTATGGACAGGGGAATACCCCCCCAGCATTTT
14	TRBV5-1	-	TRBJ2-6	-	CASSTASGANVLTF	TGCGCCAGCAGCACCGCCTCTGGGGCCAACGTCCTGACTTTC
16	TRBV7-2	-	TRBJ1-2	TRBD1	CASSFRQGTALYGYTF	TGTGCCAGCAGCTTCAGACAGGGTACGGCTCTCTATGGCTACACCTTC